Presented here are 14 T cell receptor beta chains from one specimen sequenced in a study of T cell changes during pregnancy in multiple sclerosis. Sequencing used immunoSEQ multiplex PCR; TCRdb keeps in-frame clones, though not all of them. The sample consists of 85,000 to 90,000 clones, 94% of them appearing once. Sequencing used peripheral blood, obtained after pregnancy. These TCRs come from a female donor in good health, enrolled as a control in a pregnancy study.

This rearrangement joins TRBV29-1 to TRBJ1-2, with TRBD1 identical over 7 bases. The V and J ends lost 0 bases and 1 base, in that order; junction bases with no gene match: 8. The CDR3 length is 16 residues. Per the germline V gene, CDR1 is SQVTM and CDR2 is ANQGSEA. CDR3 DNA sequence: TGCAGCGTTGAAGATAGGGGGCCCGTGTTTAACTATGGCTACACCTTC. Residues: CSVEDRGPVFNYGYTF.

The genes are TRBV9 and TRBJ2-3; D unresolved. The CDR3 is 12 residues long. The germline gives CDR1 SGDLS, CDR2 YYNGEE. V was pared by 0 bases and J by 6 bases, with 5 bases between. This CDR3 reads CASSVDMDTQYF. The CDR3 bases are TGTGCCAGCAGCGTAGATATGGATACGCAGTATTTT.

The chain is built from TRBV18 and TRBJ2-7; weak D call: TRBD2 (6 bases). The CDR3 is made up of 15 amino acids. The germline V gene encodes CDR1 KGHSH and CDR2 LQKENI. V lost 2 bases and J lost 4, with 15 bases in between. CDR3 residues: CASSPSAGWVYEQYF. In nucleotides, the CDR3 is TGTGCCAGCTCACCAAGTGCGGGATGGGTGTACGAGCAGTACTTC.

The genes are TRBV28 and TRBJ2-1, with D possibly TRBD2 on 5 matching bases. The germline V gene encodes CDR1 MDHEN and CDR2 SYDVKM. Trimming cost V 3 bases and J 1 base, with 10 bases left between them. CDR3 length equals 15 residues. The CDR3 DNA is TGTGCCAGCAGTTTTTTAAGCGGTTCCTACAATGAGCAGTTCTTC. This translates into CASSFLSGSYNEQFF.

This chain connects TRBV14 to TRBJ2-3; 10 positions agree with TRBD2. After removal of 2 bases from V and 3 bases from J, the junction contained 8 bases not matched to a gene. The CDR3 is 17 amino acids. Germline V gene sequence: CDR1 SGHDN, CDR2 FVKESK. CDR3 coding DNA: TGTGCCAGCAGCCAACCCCAACTAGCGGGAATGACAGATACGCAGTATTTT. Amino acid sequence: CASSQPQLAGMTDTQYF.

The chain recombines TRBV6-5 with TRBJ2-7; D uncertain. Trimming left V 2 bases short and J 1 base short, with 6 bases between. The V gene's germline CDR1 is MNHEY and CDR2 SVGAGI. The CDR3 runs to 13 residues. CDR3 in amino acids: CASSYHGSYEQYF. CDR3 DNA sequence: TGTGCCAGCAGTTACCACGGGTCCTACGAGCAGTACTTC.

This chain joins TRBV27 and TRBJ1-2; D unclear. Germline loops: CDR1 MNHEY, CDR2 SMNVEV (reference sequence). V was shortened by 5 bases and J by 2 bases, with 21 bases between the two germline ends. The CDR3 covers 17 residues. The CDR3 is CASSPYWEAIPNYGYTF. The CDR3 DNA sequence: TGTGCCAGCAGTCCTTACTGGGAGGCCATTCCCAACTATGGCTACACCTTC.

The chain couples TRBV19 to TRBJ2-7, with TRBD2 identical over 13 bases. Germline V gene data show CDR1 as LNHDA and CDR2 as SQIVND (reference sequence). This CDR3 is built from 14 residues. The trim removed 5 bases at V and 7 bases at J, leaving 5 bases unmatched. In DNA, the CDR3 is TGTGCCAGTAGTCCCGGACTAGCGGGAGTTGAGCAGTACTTC. It specifies CASSPGLAGVEQYF.

The J gene is TRBJ2-7, the V gene TRBV5-1, with 7 bases fitting TRBD1. CDR1 is SGHRS, CDR2 YFSETQ, per germline. Trimming removed 2 bases from V and 3 bases from J; junction bases left unmatched: 5. CDR3 length: 14 amino acids. CDR3 bases: TGCGCCAGCAGCTTACAGGGGTCGAGCTACGAGCAGTACTTC. Translating it yields CASSLQGSSYEQYF.

The V call is TRBV5-1, the J call TRBJ1-1; 11 bases are shared with TRBD1. The J segment lost 0 bases and the V segment lost 2 bases, leaving 6 bases of the junction unmatched. This CDR3 has 17 residues. Germline V gene sequence: CDR1 SGHRS, CDR2 YFSETQ. As DNA, the CDR3 is TGCGCCAGCAGCTTCGGGACAGGGGGGTTCGTGAACACTGAAGCTTTCTTT. It encodes CASSFGTGGFVNTEAFF.

The V gene is TRBV27, the J gene TRBJ2-2; D possibly corresponds to TRBD2 (6 bases). This CDR3 is built from 16 residues. V was trimmed by 1 base and J by 1 base, leaving 10 bases between them. Germline CDR1 and CDR2: MNHEY and SMNVEV (reference sequence). CDR3 sequence: CASSLFGGMNTGELFF. Written as DNA, the CDR3 is TGTGCCAGCAGTTTATTTGGAGGGATGAACACCGGGGAGCTGTTTTTT.

CDR3 DNA sequence: TGCGCCAGCAGCGTCGGGACTAGCGGAGGGCAAGAGACCCAGTACTTC. This translates into CASSVGTSGGQETQYF. The chain uses TRBV5-1 and TRBJ2-5, with TRBD2 matching over 11 bases. With 4 bases clipped from V and 2 bases from J, the junction kept 7 bases outside the gene matches. CDR1 is SGHRS, CDR2 YFSETQ, per germline. The CDR3 spans 16 residues.

CDR3 DNA: TGTGCCAGTAGTCCAAACCCCCGGACAGGAAACACTGAAGCTTTCTTT. Protein sequence: CASSPNPRTGNTEAFF. The J gene is TRBJ1-1, the V gene TRBV19; 7 bases agree with TRBD1. Trimming removed 5 bases from V and 2 bases from J; junction bases left unmatched: 11. Germline assignment: CDR1 LNHDA and CDR2 SQIVND (reference sequence). The CDR3 covers 16 residues.

The genes are TRBV5-1 and TRBJ2-7; 12 nucleotides match TRBD1. Germline V gene data show CDR1 as SGHRS and CDR2 as YFSETQ. The CDR3 runs to 16 residues. The trim removed 1 base at V and 6 bases at J, leaving 8 bases unmatched. CDR3 nucleotides: TGCGCCAGCAGCTTGACTGGGACAGGGGGCACCGCCGAGCAGTACTTC. It yields the protein CASSLTGTGGTAEQYF. The full variable domain, its missing parts supplied by reference TRBV5-1 and TRBJ2-7, is KAGVTQTPRYLIKTRGQQVTLSCSPISGHRSVSWYQQTPGQGLQFLFEYFSETQRNKGNFPGRFSGRQFSNSRSEMNVSTLELGDSALYLCASSLTGTGGTAEQYFGPGTRLTVT.